This is a list of T cell receptor beta chains from one sample in a study of T cells in Graves' hyperthyroidism and ophthalmopathy. TCRdb processed the multiplex PCR reads anew with MiXCR; each CDR3 protein has one entry. Here the sample spans roughly 420,000 distinct CDR3 sequences, approximately 14% being singletons. Source material: blood. The receptors here all came from a woman under 30 with Graves' hyperthyroidism. CDR3s include the opening cysteine and the closing phenylalanine or tryptophan. The D gene is left open where the match is weak. Only some rows state a clone size, as once, few, many or a class for expanded clones.

TRBD1	TRBJ1-6	TRBV28	many	CASSPPPGGGRGSPLHF	TGTGCCAGCAGCCCCCCCCCCGGAGGGGGCCGAGGTTCACCCCTCCACTTT
.	TRBJ1-2	TRBV27	many	CASSPTDDYGYTF	TGTGCCAGCAGTCCGACGGATGACTATGGCTACACCTTC
TRBD2	TRBJ2-1	TRBV2	many	CASSGASGVYNEQFF	TGTGCCAGCAGTGGGGCTAGCGGGGTTTACAATGAGCAGTTCTTC
TRBD2	TRBJ2-3	TRBV24-1	few	CATSDLGTSDRPADTQYF	TGTGCCACCAGTGATTTAGGGACTAGCGATCGACCTGCGGATACGCAGTATTTT
TRBD1	TRBJ1-1	TRBV3-1	once	CASSQVRGPDTEAFF	TGTGCCAGCAGCCAAGTGAGGGGGCCCGACACTGAAGCTTTCTTT
TRBD1	TRBJ2-1	TRBV5-8	few	CASSLGQGLYNEQFF	TGTGCCAGCAGCTTGGGACAGGGGCTCTACAATGAGCAGTTCTTC
TRBD2	TRBJ2-3	TRBV6-1	few	CASKGVPGLGSTDTQYF	TGTGCCAGCAAGGGGGTTCCGGGACTAGGGAGCACAGATACGCAGTATTTT
.	TRBJ1-4	TRBV20-1	many	CSARDLTNEKLFF	TGCAGTGCTAGAGATCTGACTAATGAAAAACTGTTTTTT
TRBD2	TRBJ2-7	TRBV12-3/TRBV12-4	.	CASRLAGTDEQYF	TGTGCCAGCAGACTAGCGGGAACTGACGAGCAGTACTTC
.	TRBJ2-5	TRBV5-6	.	CASSLPREEETQYF	TGTGCCAGCAGCTTGCCCAGGGAGGAGGAGACCCAGTACTTC
.	TRBJ1-4	TRBV2	.	CASKGVLGEKLFF	TGTGCCAGCAAAGGGGTTCTCGGTGAAAAACTGTTTTTT
.	TRBJ2-7	TRBV29-1	few	CSVARVVGEQYF	TGCAGCGTTGCCAGGGTGGTAGGAGAGCAGTACTTC
.	TRBJ2-7	TRBV29-1	many	CSAEGDSSREQYF	TGCAGCGCCGAAGGGGACTCCAGCCGGGAGCAGTACTTC
.	TRBJ2-1	TRBV24-1	many	CATSDLRGSYNEQFF	TGTGCCACCAGTGATTTGAGGGGCTCCTACAATGAGCAGTTCTTC
.	TRBJ2-5	TRBV2	many	CASGGRGPTGETQYF	TGTGCCAGCGGGGGACGCGGACCCACAGGGGAGACCCAGTACTTC
.	TRBJ2-7	TRBV6-1	few	CASRASLGYEQYF	TGTGCCAGCAGGGCATCTTTGGGTTACGAGCAGTACTTC
.	TRBJ1-6	TRBV25-1	.	CASSAGQYNSPLHF	TGTGCCAGCAGTGCTGGACAGTATAATTCACCCCTCCACTTT
.	TRBJ2-7	TRBV6-9	.	CASSYGKVQYF	TGTGCCAGCAGTTACGGCAAGGTGCAGTACTTC
.	TRBJ1-4	TRBV29-1	many	CSVLDPGRTNEKLFF	TGCAGCGTATTAGACCCAGGGAGGACTAATGAAAAACTGTTTTTT
.	TRBJ2-5	TRBV7-3	.	CASSQPGGETQYF	TGTGCCAGCAGCCAACCTGGGGGGGAGACCCAGTACTTC
.	TRBJ2-3	TRBV28	.	CASSLLQITDTQYF	TGTGCCAGCAGTTTACTACAAATCACAGATACGCAGTATTTT
TRBD1	TRBJ2-1	TRBV4-1	.	CASSVRDSTYNEQFF	TGCGCCAGCAGCGTCCGGGACAGCACCTACAATGAGCAGTTCTTC
.	TRBJ2-3	TRBV6-2/TRBV6-3	.	CASSRRGGPADTQYF	TGTGCCAGCAGTAGGCGCGGGGGCCCTGCAGATACGCAGTATTTT
.	TRBJ2-3	TRBV9	.	CASSAERQSSTDTQYF	TGTGCCAGCAGCGCCGAACGTCAGTCTAGCACAGATACGCAGTATTTT
.	TRBJ1-2	TRBV12-3/TRBV12-4	once	CASIPTLGQISNYGYTF	TGTGCCAGCATTCCCACACTCGGGCAGATATCTAACTATGGCTACACCTTC
.	TRBJ2-5	TRBV6-5	many	CASSYFVLGGNQETQYF	TGTGCCAGCAGTTACTTTGTCCTGGGGGGAAATCAAGAGACCCAGTACTTC